The 30 T cell receptor beta chains below come from one sample, sequenced in a study of T cells expressing NK-cell markers. TCRdb reprocessed the 5' RACE reads and stores each CDR3 protein as one record, lacking DNA. There are a few hundred thousand distinct CDR3 sequences in the sample, with roughly 5.2% held by the top ten. Sequencing was performed on blood T cells: a sorted CD56 or NKG2C T cell subset, CD4+ or CD8+ T cells, or bulk PBMC T cells (not recorded which). Source of these receptors: a man aged 18-69 years in good health.

This chain links TRBV12-5 with TRBJ2-1; the TCRdb call, TRBD2, lacks DNA for checking. The germline V gene encodes CDR1 LGHNT and CDR2 FRNRAP. The CDR3 is made up of 12 amino acids. CDR3 region: CASGPLAGGKFF.

CDR3 residues: CASNDRGSFNSPLHF. The chain uses TRBV27 and TRBJ1-6. CDR1 MNHEY and CDR2 SMNVEV come from the germline V gene (reference sequence). The CDR3 is made up of 15 amino acids.

CDR3: CASSEAGTGKETQYF. V gene TRBV6-1 combines with J gene TRBJ2-5; TCRdb returns TRBD1, unconfirmable since there is no DNA. The length of the CDR3 is 15 residues. CDR1 and CDR2 (germline): MNHNS, SASEGT.

The gene calls are TRBV15 and TRBJ2-7; TCRdb's D gene call, TRBD1, goes unchecked for lack of DNA. The germline V gene encodes CDR1 LNHNV and CDR2 YYDKDF (reference sequence). The CDR3 extends over 14 amino acids. CDR3 sequence reads: CATSRDTRGGEQYF.

The gene calls are TRBV5-1 and TRBJ1-5; the D call of TRBD1 rests on TCRdb alone, since no DNA is present to check it. Germline V CDR1 and CDR2: SGHRS, YFSETQ. The CDR3 is 14 residues long. The CDR3 region is CASSLGQGGQPQHF.

The genes are TRBV5-4 and TRBJ2-7; with no DNA, the TCRdb D assignment of TRBD2 cannot be verified. This CDR3 region has 15 residues. Germline CDR1 SGHNT, CDR2 YYREEE (reference sequence). The CDR3 protein is CARTETSVEVYEQYF.

The rearrangement uses TRBV11-2 and TRBJ2-2; absent DNA, TCRdb's TRBD1 call cannot be checked. This CDR3 contains 17 residues. The V gene's germline CDR1 is SGHAT and CDR2 FQNNGV. This chain's CDR3 is CASSLGQGEIVTGELFF. The variable domain in full, with the rest retrieved from reference TRBV11-2 and TRBJ2-2, is EAGVAQSPRYKIIEKRQSVAFWCNPISGHATLYWYQQILGQGPKLLIQFQNNGVVDDSQLPKDRFSAERLKGVDSTLKIQPAKLEDSAVYLCASSLGQGEIVTGELFFGEGSRLTVL.

This chain links TRBV1 with TRBJ2-3. TRBV1 is a pseudogene. There are 15 residues in the CDR3. CDR3: CTSSQAPTSTDTQYF.

V usage is TRBV3-1 and J usage is TRBJ1-1. This CDR3 has 14 amino acids. CDR1 LGHDT and CDR2 YNNKEL come from the germline V gene (reference sequence). The CDR3 loop reads CASSQDMIRTEAFF.

V usage is TRBV5-1 and J usage is TRBJ2-4; TCRdb picks TRBD1, but there is no DNA to check that call. The length of the CDR3 is 18 residues. The germline V gene encodes CDR1 SGHRS and CDR2 YFSETQ. Here the CDR3 reads CASSSRANGILAKNIQYF.

V and J are TRBV18 and TRBJ1-5. CDR3 length equals 16 residues. Germline V gene data show CDR1 as KGHSH and CDR2 as LQKENI. This chain's CDR3 is CASSLTMGVGNQPQHF.

The gene calls are TRBV5-1 and TRBJ2-3; TCRdb indicates TRBD1, and absent DNA this call remains unverified. The CDR3 totals 17 residues. Germline lookup yields CDR1 SGHRS and CDR2 YFSETQ. The CDR3 reads CASSTGGPARGTDTQYF.

The V call is TRBV20-1, the J call TRBJ2-2; TCRdb outputs TRBD1, but without DNA this stays unchecked. Germline V gene data show CDR1 as DFQATT and CDR2 as SNEGSKA (reference sequence). This CDR3 has 16 residues. This chain's CDR3 is CSARAYEGGPFGELFF.

This rearrangement joins TRBV6-1 to TRBJ2-7; no DNA is available, so the TRBD1 call from TCRdb remains unchecked. Germline CDR1 and CDR2: MNHNS and SASEGT. The CDR3 runs to 15 residues. This CDR3 is CASSGTGGFAYEQYF.

This sequence joins TRBV7-2 and TRBJ1-1. Germline loops: CDR1 SGHTA, CDR2 FQGNSA. The CDR3 covers 14 residues. CDR3 protein: CASSTGGGSTEAFF.

The genes are TRBV6-5 and TRBJ1-1. Per the germline V gene, CDR1 is MNHEY and CDR2 is SVGAGI. The CDR3 runs to 13 residues. The CDR3 reads CASSYHGRTEAFF.

V and J are TRBV9 and TRBJ2-1; the TCRdb call, TRBD1, lacks DNA for checking. Germline assignment: CDR1 SGDLS and CDR2 YYNGEE. The CDR3 covers 16 residues. The CDR3 sequence: CASTRSIGVQHSEQFF.

The chain combines TRBV11-2 with TRBJ2-7; the TCRdb D gene call, TRBD2, has no DNA to confirm it. Germline CDR1 and CDR2: SGHAT and FQNNGV. The length of the CDR3 is 18 residues. The CDR3 reads CASSFGLAGGPRTYEQYF.

V gene TRBV7-2 combines with J gene TRBJ1-1. The length of the CDR3 is 13 residues. The V gene's germline CDR1 is SGHTA and CDR2 FQGNSA. This chain's CDR3 is CASSLDSKAEAFF.

The genes are TRBV30 and TRBJ2-1; TCRdb returns TRBD2, unconfirmable since there is no DNA. Germline V gives CDR1 GTSNPN, CDR2 SVGIG (reference sequence). This CDR3 region has 12 residues. CDR3 sequence: CAWSVLEGEQFF. The full variable domain, completed using reference TRBV30 and TRBJ2-1, is SQTIHQWPATLVQPVGSPLSLECTVEGTSNPNLYWYRQAAGRGLQLLFYSVGIGQISSEVPQNLSASRPQDRQFILSSKKLLLSDSGFYLCAWSVLEGEQFFGPGTRLTVL.

This chain connects TRBV5-8 to TRBJ2-4; as DNA is missing, the TRBD1 call by TCRdb cannot be tested. The CDR3 extends over 16 amino acids. Germline lookup yields CDR1 SGHTS and CDR2 YDEGEE. The CDR3 is CASSRSPGTGKNIQYF.

The V call is TRBV5-1, the J call TRBJ2-4; TCRdb gives TRBD1 as the D gene, but with no DNA this cannot be confirmed. This CDR3 is built from 15 residues. Germline assignment: CDR1 SGHRS and CDR2 YFSETQ. CDR3 sequence: CASSLVWDRADIQYF.

This chain uses TRBV5-1 with TRBJ2-6; TCRdb proposes TRBD1, but this gene call is untestable without DNA. The germline CDR1 and CDR2 sequences are SGHRS and YFSETQ. The CDR3 is 15 residues long. CDR3 region: CASSSTGAGANVLTF. The full variable domain, rest sourced from reference TRBV5-1 and TRBJ2-6, is KAGVTQTPRYLIKTRGQQVTLSCSPISGHRSVSWYQQTPGQGLQFLFEYFSETQRNKGNFPGRFSGRQFSNSRSEMNVSTLELGDSALYLCASSSTGAGANVLTFGAGSRLTVL.

V usage is TRBV5-6 and J usage is TRBJ1-3. Germline V gene sequence: CDR1 SGHDT, CDR2 YYEEEE. This CDR3 spans 16 amino acids. CDR3 protein: CASSLLGQNSGNTIYF.

J is TRBJ1-1 and V is TRBV7-9. Per the germline V gene, CDR1 is SEHNR and CDR2 is FQNEAQ (reference sequence). This CDR3 region has 15 residues. The CDR3 reads CASSPDGLVNTEAFF.

The V gene is TRBV5-1, the J gene TRBJ2-7; TCRdb picks TRBD2, but there is no DNA to check that call. Germline V lookup: CDR1 SGHRS, CDR2 YFSETQ. The CDR3 covers 14 residues. CDR3 loop: CASSFEGLSYEQYF.

The chain joins TRBV28 to TRBJ2-5. This CDR3 has 11 residues. Germline V CDR1 and CDR2: MDHEN, SYDVKM. The CDR3 protein is CASSSEETQYF.

V is TRBV12-3 or TRBV12-4 and J is TRBJ2-1; TCRdb calls TRBD1, which cannot be checked without DNA. CDR3 length equals 16 residues. The CDR3 region is CASSQGQGAKYNEQFF.

CDR3 in amino acids: CASSSSQGRGANVLTF. The rearrangement joins TRBV11-1 to TRBJ2-6; as DNA is missing, the TRBD1 call by TCRdb cannot be tested. Germline CDR1 is SGHAT and CDR2 is FQDESV (reference sequence). The CDR3 runs 16 residues.

V and J are TRBV28 and TRBJ2-3; TCRdb's D call, TRBD2, is unchecked because there is no DNA. There are 15 residues in the CDR3. Per germline, CDR1 MDHEN and CDR2 SYDVKM. CDR3 region: CASSFGGGASDTQYF.